This is a list of T cell receptor beta chains from one sample in a study of cytomegalovirus exposure and HLA in healthy donors. Sequenced by immunoSEQ multiplex PCR; TCRdb stores in-frame clones only, minus some. Of tens of thousands of clones in the sample, about 73% are singletons; the top ten hold about 3.1%. The specimen sequenced was PBMCs. These receptors were collected from a young man in good health and CMV-seronegative. Both conserved end residues are part of each CDR3. Only some rows state a clone size, as once, few, many or a class for expanded clones.

cdr3_aa	j_call	clone_size	v_call
CASSAGTGARGSPLHF	TRBJ1-6	few	TRBV7-2
CASSLGPKLAGGGTETQYF	TRBJ2-5	.	TRBV5-1
CASTSTSYEQYF	TRBJ2-7	.	TRBV6-5
CASRMSVQETQYF	TRBJ2-5	.	TRBV14
CAWGGLAGATDTQYF	TRBJ2-3	.	TRBV30
CASSLAGTLYEQYF	TRBJ2-7	once	TRBV5-1
CASSLTGGNEKLFF	TRBJ1-4	.	TRBV7-2
CASSVRDKNTEAFF	TRBJ1-1	.	TRBV6-4
CTSSQAVESGPPYEQYF	TRBJ2-7	.	TRBV1
CASSLGQTRETQYF	TRBJ2-5	.	TRBV28
CASTRQEHNQPQHF	TRBJ1-5	.	TRBV2
CASYSSGQPYEQYF	TRBJ2-7	few	TRBV6-5
CASSLDQTNYGYTF	TRBJ1-2	.	TRBV7-2
CASSLRTAINQPQHF	TRBJ1-5	.	TRBV28
CASRTGVDQPQHF	TRBJ1-5	.	TRBV27
CASSPRAGGPNEQFF	TRBJ2-1	.	TRBV6-5
CASSVTGVAYEQYF	TRBJ2-7	.	TRBV6-1
CASSLDRALNYGYTF	TRBJ1-2	few	TRBV5-1
CASSPNREFRYGYTF	TRBJ1-2	once	TRBV23-1
CASSDRFGQYF	TRBJ2-7	few	TRBV6-5
CASSLQGVGEAFF	TRBJ1-1	.	TRBV9
CASSLALRNSYEQYF	TRBJ2-7	.	TRBV5-6
CSVEEQGFSYEQYF	TRBJ2-7	.	TRBV29-1